These T cell receptor beta chains were read from a single sample in a study of somatic mutations in cytotoxic T cells in rheumatoid arthritis. Produced via immunoSEQ multiplex PCR; TCRdb's table is partial and in-frame only. The sample lists about 11,000 clones; approximately 82% were seen once. Sequenced material: CD8+ T cells sorted from blood. All receptors come from a woman aged 55 to 70 with rheumatoid arthritis. Each CDR3 is given with its conserved first and last residue. A D gene is named only where the DNA matches it firmly. Clone sizes are given selectively: once, few, many, or a class where the clone is expanded.

TRBD2 NA TRBJ2-7 TRBV7-6 CASSLQVSGNEQYF TGTGCCAGCAGCTTACAGGTTAGCGGGAATGAGCAGTACTTC
TRBD2 NA TRBJ2-5 TRBV7-2 CASSPTSGRDHGRETQYF TGTGCCAGCAGCCCAACTAGCGGGAGGGACCACGGCCGGGAGACCCAGTACTTC
NA once TRBJ2-7 TRBV19 CASSLGLADEQYF TGTGCCAGTAGTTTGGGACTGGCGGACGAGCAGTACTTC
NA NA TRBJ2-1 TRBV7-9 CASSFTGPGNEQFF TGTGCCAGCAGCTTCACAGGGCCAGGGAATGAGCAGTTCTTC
TRBD1 NA TRBJ2-2 TRBV5-5 CASSLIDRVHTGELFF TGTGCCAGCAGCCTGATCGACAGGGTACACACCGGGGAGCTGTTTTTT
NA few TRBJ2-7 TRBV28 CASRALTFGGTSEQYF TGTGCCAGCAGGGCCCTGACTTTTGGCGGGACCTCCGAGCAGTACTTC
TRBD2 NA TRBJ2-1 TRBV27 CASRLLAGVPEQFF TGTGCCAGCAGGTTACTAGCGGGAGTACCTGAGCAGTTCTTC
NA NA TRBJ1-5 TRBV28 CASSLWGESDQPQHF TGTGCCAGCAGTTTATGGGGAGAAAGCGATCAGCCCCAGCATTTT
TRBD1 NA TRBJ2-1 TRBV6-5 CASSYSHRGSLDEQFF TGTGCCAGCAGTTACTCCCACAGGGGGAGCTTGGATGAGCAGTTCTTC
TRBD2 NA TRBJ2-5 TRBV4-1 CASSQVGGYEEQYF TGCGCCAGCAGCCAAGTGGGGGGGTATGAGGAGCAGTACTTC
NA NA TRBJ2-7 TRBV6-1 CASSEMAPQDSPYPYEQYF TGTGCCAGCAGTGAAATGGCCCCCCAAGACAGCCCCTATCCCTACGAGCAGTACTTC
NA NA TRBJ2-3 TRBV28 CASSLSPSRTNTDTQYF TGTGCCAGCAGTTTATCCCCCTCGAGAACTAACACAGATACGCAGTATTTT
NA NA TRBJ1-1 TRBV9 CASSDMTGNTEAFF TGTGCCAGCAGCGACATGACAGGGAACACTGAAGCTTTCTTT
TRBD1 NA TRBJ1-2 TRBV7-9 CASSSSAGGGYTF TGTGCCAGCAGCTCCTCGGCAGGGGGGGGCTACACCTTC
NA NA TRBJ1-5 TRBV6-1 CASKAGSDYQPQHF TGTGCCAGCAAGGCGGGTTCGGACTATCAGCCCCAGCATTTT
TRBD1 once TRBJ1-2 TRBV6-5 CASSRGTAGYTF TGTGCCAGCAGCCGGGGGACAGCAGGCTACACCTTC
NA NA TRBJ2-1 TRBV5-1 CASSLWTFNEQFF TGCGCCAGCAGCCTTTGGACTTTCAATGAGCAGTTCTTC
NA NA TRBJ2-3 TRBV5-5 CASSLIPRDTQYF TGTGCCAGCAGCTTGATCCCGCGGGATACGCAGTATTTT
NA NA TRBJ1-1 TRBV7-9 CASSSSETVRVTEAFF TGTGCCAGCAGCTCCTCGGAGACGGTGAGGGTCACTGAAGCTTTCTTT
TRBD2 medium-sized TRBJ2-7 TRBV7-9 CASSPPSGSSEQYF TGTGCCAGCAGCCCGCCTAGCGGGAGTTCGGAGCAGTACTTC
TRBD1 NA TRBJ2-7 TRBV15 CATSRFGVPGTGSYEQYF TGTGCCACCAGCAGATTCGGGGTACCCGGGACAGGGTCCTACGAGCAGTACTTC
TRBD1 NA TRBJ2-1 TRBV9 CASSASGTGYNEQFF TGTGCCAGCAGCGCCTCCGGGACAGGGTACAATGAGCAGTTCTTC
TRBD2 NA TRBJ2-2 TRBV5-1 CASSPGLNTGELFF TGCGCCAGCAGCCCGGGACTAAACACCGGGGAGCTGTTTTTT
NA NA TRBJ2-3 TRBV4-3 CASSQGVLVLDTQYF TGCGCCAGCAGCCAGGGAGTACTAGTGTTGGATACGCAGTATTTT
NA NA TRBJ2-2 TRBV28 CASSLPGAGELFF TGTGCCAGCAGTCTCCCCGGGGCCGGGGAGCTGTTTTTT
TRBD1 once TRBJ1-5 TRBV13 CASSLGGQGSNQPQHF TGTGCCAGCAGCTTAGGAGGACAGGGTAGCAATCAGCCCCAGCATTTT
NA NA TRBJ2-1 TRBV6-5 CASSSYGGSYNEQFF TGTGCCAGCAGTTCTTATGGCGGGTCCTACAATGAGCAGTTCTTC
NA NA TRBJ2-2 TRBV27 CASSFLSKTGELFF TGTGCCAGCAGTTTCCTATCTAAAACCGGGGAGCTGTTTTTT
TRBD1 NA TRBJ1-2 TRBV4-3 CASSTRGQGLGGYTF TGCGCCAGCAGCACCCGCGGACAGGGTCTGGGAGGCTACACCTTC
TRBD1 NA TRBJ2-7 TRBV5-4 CASSLDDRGYEQYF TGTGCCAGCAGCTTGGACGACAGGGGCTACGAGCAGTACTTC
TRBD1 NA TRBJ2-7 TRBV6-6 CASSPGDSSYEQYF TGTGCCAGCAGCCCCGGGGACAGCTCCTACGAGCAGTACTTC
TRBD1 once TRBJ1-2 TRBV28 CASSPPTGHYGYTF TGTGCCAGCAGTCCCCCGACAGGGCACTATGGCTACACCTTC
TRBD1 NA TRBJ2-7 TRBV4-2 CASSQDPGQLAEQYF TGTGCCAGCAGCCAAGATCCGGGACAGCTAGCCGAGCAGTACTTC
NA once TRBJ2-3 TRBV6-4 CASSDGLANPHPQYF TGTGCCAGCAGTGACGGTCTAGCCAATCCACATCCGCAGTATTTT